This TCR beta chain was captured by sequencing in a study of Ad26.COV2.S vaccination and SARS-CoV-2 variants. As for the study in general: Ad26.COV2.S given intramuscularly, once or twice 56 days apart. Overall study findings and caveats: Whether participants received vaccine or placebo, their non-spike TCR breadth was similar. Relative to placebo recipients, vaccine recipients exhibited elevated spike-specific TCR breadth.

Method: immunoSEQ multiplex PCR; TCRdb's copy keeps in-frame clones and lacks some. Of 350,000 to 550,000 clones listed, roughly 87% were seen once; the top ten hold about 2.5%. As concerns this clone: Antigen specificity is unknown.

Germline trimming cut 1 base from V and 0 bases from J; bases unmatched to any gene: 5. This CDR3 spans 17 amino acids. In germline, CDR1 is SNHLY, CDR2 FYNNEI. The treatment was: 15 to 20 received Ad26.COV2.S at low or high dose, single or two shots; about 5 received placebo; per-sample allocation not given. Each sample was drawn 63 days after the first injection (of vaccine or placebo). The rearrangement links TRBV2 to TRBJ2-1; TRBD2 matches 8 bases. Sequences were derived from peripheral blood, sampled in a trial of Ad26.COV2.S vaccine versus placebo. The TCR sequence derives from a person between 18 and 60 years old who received the Ad26.COV2.S COVID-19 vaccine or a placebo. The CDR3 spells CASSEVASGGSYNEQFF. As DNA, the CDR3 is TGTGCCAGCAGTGAAGTCGCGAGCGGGGGCTCCTACAATGAGCAGTTCTTC.